The clone carrying this T cell receptor (beta chain) was recorded only once. As yet, its antigen is unknown. Germline V gene sequence: CDR1 SGHAT, CDR2 FQNNGV. Deletions cut 3 bases from V and 0 bases from J, with 9 bases between. This CDR3 spans 15 amino acids. CTLA-4 blockade with ipilimumab, together with focal radiation, was given to patients with chemo-refractory metastatic non-small-cell lung cancer. Assay: immunoSEQ multiplex PCR; the TCRdb copy retains only in-frame clones and omits some. The sample records some 92,000 clones, 82% being singletons. The sample belongs to a study of radiotherapy plus CTLA-4 blockade in lung cancer. Turning to the study itself: There were objective responses in roughly 17% of patients, and approximately 30% had disease control.

General study points: TCR clones originating in tumors grew in number in blood after radiotherapy plus ipilimumab.

This sequence joins TRBV11-2 and TRBJ2-1; D perhaps matches TRBD1 (5 bases). This TCR derives from a human donor with non-small cell lung cancer who had a partial response to radiotherapy plus ipilimumab. The source material was peripheral blood, sampled from a patient treated with radiotherapy plus ipilimumab. The CDR3 DNA reads TGTGCCAGCAGCTTGGGGCGGAACTCCTACAATGAGCAGTTCTTC. It codes for CASSLGRNSYNEQFF.